The present entry profiles one TCR beta chain with its context. As yet, its antigen is unknown. Trimming stripped 6 bases from V and 8 bases from J, with 19 bases between. The germline gives CDR1 MNHEY, CDR2 SVGAGI. This CDR3 contains 15 residues. PCR involved 60 Vbeta and 13 Jbeta primers. Data came from immunoSEQ multiplex PCR; TCRdb stores just in-frame clones and leaves some out. The sample has tens of thousands of clones, approximately 47% seen once. This record belongs to a study of cytomegalovirus exposure and HLA in healthy donors. Study-wide findings and caveats: The authors enumerated 150 to 200 TCR beta chains as linked to cytomegalovirus.

The sequenced material came from PBMCs. The rearrangement joins TRBV6-5 to TRBJ2-2, with D hard to call. This receptor was taken from a woman aged 45-65 years in good health and CMV-seronegative. CDR3 DNA sequence: TGTGCCAGCAGCACCCCCCAAGGAACCGGGGGGGAGCTGTTTTTT. Its translation: CASSTPQGTGGELFF.